These T cell receptor beta chains were read from a single sample in a study of blood T cell repertoires in COVID-19. Sequencing used immunoSEQ multiplex PCR; TCRdb keeps in-frame clones, though not all of them. In the table there are some 310,000 clones, roughly 87% of which are singletons. Sequencing was done on a sample of peripheral blood. These receptors were obtained from a man aged 45-60 years with active or convalescent COVID-19. Both conserved end residues are part of each CDR3. Fields, in order: clone size, J gene, V gene, D gene, CDR3 protein, CDR3 DNA. A D gene is named only where the DNA matches it firmly. Only some rows state a clone size, as once, few, many or a class for expanded clones.

>.|TRBJ1-5|TRBV27|.
CASSLLGGGGQPQHF
TGTGCCAGCAGTCTCCTCGGTGGTGGAGGTCAGCCCCAGCATTTT
>once|TRBJ2-3|TRBV3-1/TRBV3-2|.
CASSQGIHSGAGPLQYRDTQYF
TGTGCCAGCAGCCAAGGGATACATAGCGGAGCCGGACCTCTTCAATACAGAGATACGCAGTATTTT
>.|TRBJ1-5|TRBV27|TRBD1
CASSLTGPNQPQHF
TGTGCCAGCAGTTTGACAGGGCCCAATCAGCCCCAGCATTTT
>.|TRBJ2-2|TRBV18|TRBD1
CASSPGQGPTGELFF
TGTGCCAGCTCACCGGGACAGGGGCCCACCGGGGAGCTGTTTTTT
>.|TRBJ2-7|TRBV21-1|.
CASSKDSGRGRIGEQYF
TGTGCCAGCAGCAAAGATTCGGGCAGGGGGCGCATAGGCGAGCAGTACTTC
>.|TRBJ1-1|TRBV4-1|.
CASSPVGGTEAFF
TGCGCCAGCAGCCCAGTCGGGGGCACTGAAGCTTTCTTT
>.|TRBJ1-2|TRBV28|.
CASTPVRDTYGYTF
TGTGCCAGCACCCCCGTCCGGGACACCTATGGCTACACCTTC
>.|TRBJ2-5|TRBV5-8|TRBD2
CASSLGARLAGEETQYF
TGTGCCAGCAGCTTGGGGGCTCGCCTAGCGGGAGAAGAGACCCAGTACTTC
>once|TRBJ1-1|TRBV20-1|.
CSASLRMDSLSNTEAFF
TGCAGTGCTAGTCTACGGATGGACAGCCTTTCGAACACTGAAGCTTTCTTT
>few|TRBJ1-2|TRBV6-5|.
CASSYFGGSGGYTF
TGTGCCAGCAGTTACTTCGGGGGGTCAGGAGGCTACACCTTC
>.|TRBJ1-2|TRBV2|.
CASSEYGGNYGYTF
TGTGCCAGCAGTGAATACGGAGGGAACTATGGCTACACCTTC
>.|TRBJ1-2|TRBV6-1|.
CASGQALSNYGYTF
TGTGCCAGCGGGCAGGCACTGTCTAACTATGGCTACACCTTC
>.|TRBJ1-2|TRBV5-8|.
CASSLTVYGYTF
TGTGCCAGCAGCTTGACAGTCTATGGCTACACCTTC
>.|TRBJ1-5|TRBV6-1|.
CASSEWGSYSNQPQHF
TGTGCCAGCAGTGAATGGGGCAGCTATAGCAATCAGCCCCAGCATTTT
>.|TRBJ2-3|TRBV18|TRBD2
CASSPAGLAGSTDTQYF
TGTGCCAGCTCACCCGCTGGACTAGCGGGATCCACAGATACGCAGTATTTT
>few|TRBJ1-6|TRBV19|.
CASRKGGADNSPLHF
TGTGCCAGCAGGAAGGGTGGGGCTGATAATTCACCCCTCCACTTT